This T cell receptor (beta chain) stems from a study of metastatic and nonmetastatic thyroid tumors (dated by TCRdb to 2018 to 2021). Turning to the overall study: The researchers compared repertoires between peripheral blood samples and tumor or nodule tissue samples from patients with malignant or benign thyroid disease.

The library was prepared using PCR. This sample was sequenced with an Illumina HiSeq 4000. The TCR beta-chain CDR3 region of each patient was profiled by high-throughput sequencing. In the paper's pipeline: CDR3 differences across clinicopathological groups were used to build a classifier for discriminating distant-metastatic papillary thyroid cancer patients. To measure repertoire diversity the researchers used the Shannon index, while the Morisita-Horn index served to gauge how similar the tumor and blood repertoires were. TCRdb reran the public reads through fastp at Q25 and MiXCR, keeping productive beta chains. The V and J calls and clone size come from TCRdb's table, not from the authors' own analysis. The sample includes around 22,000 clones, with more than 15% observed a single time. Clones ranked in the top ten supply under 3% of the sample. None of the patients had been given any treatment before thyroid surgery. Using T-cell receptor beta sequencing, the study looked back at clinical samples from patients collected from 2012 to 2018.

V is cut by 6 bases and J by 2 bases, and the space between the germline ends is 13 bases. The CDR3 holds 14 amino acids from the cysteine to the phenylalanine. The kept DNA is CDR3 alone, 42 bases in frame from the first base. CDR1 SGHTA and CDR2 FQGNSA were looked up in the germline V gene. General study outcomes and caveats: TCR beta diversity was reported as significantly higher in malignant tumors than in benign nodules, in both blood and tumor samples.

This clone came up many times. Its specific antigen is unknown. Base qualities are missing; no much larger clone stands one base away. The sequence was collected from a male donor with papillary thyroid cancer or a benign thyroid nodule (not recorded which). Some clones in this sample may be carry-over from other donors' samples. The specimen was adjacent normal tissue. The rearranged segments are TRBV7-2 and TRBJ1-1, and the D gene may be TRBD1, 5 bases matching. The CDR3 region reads CASRKGGGNTEAFF. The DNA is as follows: TGTGCCAGCAGAAAAGGCGGGGGAAACACTGAAGCTTTCTTT. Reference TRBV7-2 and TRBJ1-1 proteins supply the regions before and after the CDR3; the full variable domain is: GAGVSQSPSNKVTEKGKDVELRCDPISGHTALYWYRQSLGQGLEFLIYFQGNSAPDKSGLPSDRFSAERTGGSVSTLTIQRTQQEDSAVYLCASRKGGGNTEAFFGQGTRLTVV.